The entry that follows covers one TCR beta chain sequence. Measured with immunoSEQ multiplex PCR; TCRdb has only the in-frame clones, and not every one. The table shows about 140,000 clones, with around 81% occurring only once. The entry originates in a study of blood T cell repertoires in COVID-19. Study background: Both acute and convalescent COVID-19 samples were obtained from the United States, Italy and Spain. T cells, B-cell-depleted T cells, or PBMCs supplied cDNA or gDNA.

The CDR3 is 15 amino acids. V was shortened by 1 base and J by 6 bases, with 13 bases between the two germline ends. Germline V gene sequence: CDR1 LNHDA, CDR2 SQIVND (reference sequence). The V call is TRBV19, the J call TRBJ1-5, with no clear D. The source of this sequence is a human donor in a cohort sampled during active COVID-19. Material for sequencing was peripheral blood. CDR3 loop: CASSIGGMGSQPQHF. In DNA, the CDR3 is TGTGCCAGTAGTATAGGGGGAATGGGGAGTCAGCCCCAGCATTTT.